This TCR beta chain was sequenced for a study of beta chain features in type 1 diabetes. General observations from the study: Individuals with type 1 diabetes displayed fewer insertions and more deletions at VDJ junctions.

Regarding this clone: Its antigen is unknown.

Reverse transcription of all isolated RNA meant that expressed TCRB transcripts were sequenced. Produced via immunoSEQ multiplex PCR; TCRdb's table is partial and in-frame only. Of fewer than 500,000 clones listed, around 13% are singletons. This sequence originates from a man aged 25-45 years in good health. The source material was naive CD4+ T cells from blood.

CDR3 protein: CASSQLAGDTDTQYF. The DNA of the CDR3 is TGCGCCAGCAGCCAACTAGCGGGGGACACAGATACGCAGTATTTT. This chain uses TRBV4-3 with TRBJ2-3; 10 positions match TRBD2. Germline CDR1 is LGHNA and CDR2 is YSLEER. CDR3 length: 15 residues. V shed 2 bases, J shed 2 bases, and the junction held 1 base outside the gene matches.